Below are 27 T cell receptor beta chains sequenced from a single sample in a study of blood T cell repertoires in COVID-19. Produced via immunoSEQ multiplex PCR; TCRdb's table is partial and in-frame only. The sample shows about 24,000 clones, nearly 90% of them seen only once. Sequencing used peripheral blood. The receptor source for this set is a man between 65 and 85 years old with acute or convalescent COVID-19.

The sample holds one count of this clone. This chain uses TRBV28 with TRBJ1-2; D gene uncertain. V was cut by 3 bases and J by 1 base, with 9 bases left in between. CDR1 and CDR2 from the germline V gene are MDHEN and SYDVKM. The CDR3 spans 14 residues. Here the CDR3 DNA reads TGTGCCAGCAGTTTGGCCGGAGTTAACTATGGCTACACCTTC. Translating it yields CASSLAGVNYGYTF.

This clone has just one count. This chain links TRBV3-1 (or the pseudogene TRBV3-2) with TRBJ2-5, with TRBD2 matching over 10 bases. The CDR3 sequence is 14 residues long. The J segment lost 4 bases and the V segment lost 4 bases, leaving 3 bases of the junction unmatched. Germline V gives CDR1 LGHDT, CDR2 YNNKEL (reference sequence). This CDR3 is CASSPGLAAETQYF. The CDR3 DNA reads TGTGCCAGCAGCCCCGGACTAGCGGCAGAGACCCAGTACTTC.

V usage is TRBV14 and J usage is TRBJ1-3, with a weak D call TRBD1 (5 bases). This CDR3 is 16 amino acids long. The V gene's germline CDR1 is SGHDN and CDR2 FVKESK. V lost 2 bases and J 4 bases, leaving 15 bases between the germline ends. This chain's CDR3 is CASSQRMQGAGNTIYF. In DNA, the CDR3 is TGTGCCAGCAGCCAACGAATGCAGGGCGCGGGAAACACCATATATTTT.

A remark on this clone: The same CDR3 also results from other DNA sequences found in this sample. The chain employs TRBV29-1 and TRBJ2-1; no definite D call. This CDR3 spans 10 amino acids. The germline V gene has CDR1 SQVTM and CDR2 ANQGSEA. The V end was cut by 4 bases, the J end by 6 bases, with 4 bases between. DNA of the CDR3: TGCAGCGTTGCAGGCAATGAGCAGTTCTTC. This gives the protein CSVAGNEQFF.

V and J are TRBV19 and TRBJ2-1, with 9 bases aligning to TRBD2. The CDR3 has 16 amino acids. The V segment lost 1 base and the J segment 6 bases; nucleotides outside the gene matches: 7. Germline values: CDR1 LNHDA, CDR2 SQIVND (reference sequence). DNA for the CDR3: TGTGCCAGTAGTATAGTGGGGACTAGCTCCCTCAATGAGCAGTTCTTC. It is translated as CASSIVGTSSLNEQFF.

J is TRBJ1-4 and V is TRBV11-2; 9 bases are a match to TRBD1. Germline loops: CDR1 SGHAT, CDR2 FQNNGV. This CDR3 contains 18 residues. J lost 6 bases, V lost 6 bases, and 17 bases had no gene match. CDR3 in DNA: TGTGCCAGCAGAGAAATAACGGGACAGGGACGTTTCGATGAAAAACTGTTTTTT. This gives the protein CASREITGQGRFDEKLFF.

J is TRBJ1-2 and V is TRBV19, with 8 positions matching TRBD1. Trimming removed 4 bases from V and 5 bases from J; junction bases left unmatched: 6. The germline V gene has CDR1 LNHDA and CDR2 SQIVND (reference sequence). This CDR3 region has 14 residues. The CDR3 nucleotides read TGTGCCAGTAGTACCGGGACAGGCCCGTATGGCTACACCTTC. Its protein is CASSTGTGPYGYTF. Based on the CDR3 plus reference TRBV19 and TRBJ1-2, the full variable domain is DGGITQSPKYLFRKEGQNVTLSCEQNLNHDAMYWYRQDPGQGLRLIYYSQIVNDFQKGDIAEGYSVSREKKESFPLTVTSAQKNPTAFYLCASSTGTGPYGYTFGSGTRLTVV.

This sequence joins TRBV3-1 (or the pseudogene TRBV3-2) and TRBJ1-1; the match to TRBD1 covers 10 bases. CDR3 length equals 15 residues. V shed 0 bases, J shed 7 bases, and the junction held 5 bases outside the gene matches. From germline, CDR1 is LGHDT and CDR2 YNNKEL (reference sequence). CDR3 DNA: TGTGCCAGCAGCCAAGAATACGGACAGGGGGATGAAGCTTTCTTT. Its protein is CASSQEYGQGDEAFF.

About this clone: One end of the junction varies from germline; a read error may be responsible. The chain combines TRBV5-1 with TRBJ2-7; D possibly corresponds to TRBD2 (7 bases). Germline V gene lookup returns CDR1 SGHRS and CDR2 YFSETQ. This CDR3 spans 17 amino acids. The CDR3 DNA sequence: TGCGCAAGCAGGACCGGGGGGCTGCGGGAGACCCCCTACGAGCAGTACTTC. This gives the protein CASRTGGLRETPYEQYF. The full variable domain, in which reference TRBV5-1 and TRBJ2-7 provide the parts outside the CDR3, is KAGVTQTPRYLIKTRGQQVTLSCSPISGHRSVSWYQQTPGQGLQFLFEYFSETQRNKGNFPGRFSGRQFSNSRSEMNVSTLELGDSALYLCASRTGGLRETPYEQYFGPGTRLTVT.

The CDR3 region is CASSLGPLSALHF. The CDR3 region has the DNA TGTGCCAGCAGCCTAGGTCCCCTATCGGCCCTCCACTTT. The chain links TRBV7-2 to TRBJ1-6; no clear D. In germline, CDR1 is SGHTA, CDR2 FQGNSA. The CDR3 covers 13 residues. The ends were cut back, 5 bases at V and 14 bases at J, with 16 bases in the middle. The full variable domain, completed using reference TRBV7-2 and TRBJ1-6, is GAGVSQSPSNKVTEKGKDVELRCDPISGHTALYWYRQSLGQGLEFLIYFQGNSAPDKSGLPSDRFSAERTGGSVSTLTIQRTQQEDSAVYLCASSLGPLSALHFGNGTRLTVT.

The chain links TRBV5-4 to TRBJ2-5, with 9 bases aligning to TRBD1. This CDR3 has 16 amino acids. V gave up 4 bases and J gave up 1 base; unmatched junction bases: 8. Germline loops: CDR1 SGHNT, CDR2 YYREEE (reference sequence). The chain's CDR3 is CASSSLRDRAQETQYF. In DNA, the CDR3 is TGTGCCAGCAGCAGCCTCCGGGACAGGGCCCAAGAGACCCAGTACTTC.

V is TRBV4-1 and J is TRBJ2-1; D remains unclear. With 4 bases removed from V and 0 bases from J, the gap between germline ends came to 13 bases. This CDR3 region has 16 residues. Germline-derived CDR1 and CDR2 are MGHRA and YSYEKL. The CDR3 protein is CASSLAPSDSYNEQFF. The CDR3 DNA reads TGCGCCAGCAGCCTGGCTCCCAGTGACTCCTACAATGAGCAGTTCTTC.

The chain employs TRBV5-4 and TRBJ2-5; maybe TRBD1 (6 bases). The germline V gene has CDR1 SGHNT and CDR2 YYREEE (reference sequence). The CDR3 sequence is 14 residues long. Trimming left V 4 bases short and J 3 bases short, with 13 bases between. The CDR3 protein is CASSQGQEEETQYF. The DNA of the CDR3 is TGTGCCAGCAGCCAGGGGCAGGAAGAAGAGACCCAGTACTTC.

The CDR3 spells CASLLIAGGNTGELFF. The CDR3 coding sequence is TGTGCCAGCTTACTAATAGCGGGGGGGAACACCGGGGAGCTGTTTTTT. The chain links TRBV28 to TRBJ2-2, with 10 bases aligning to TRBD2. J was trimmed by 1 base and V by 8 bases; bases with no gene match: 7. CDR3 length: 16 residues. Germline CDR1 and CDR2: MDHEN and SYDVKM.

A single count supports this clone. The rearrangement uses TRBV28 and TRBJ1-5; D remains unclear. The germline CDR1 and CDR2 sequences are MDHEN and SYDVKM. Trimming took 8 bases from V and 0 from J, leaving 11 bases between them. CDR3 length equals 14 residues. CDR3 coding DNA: TGTGCCAGCCGAGGAGTCAATAGCAATCAGCCCCAGCATTTT. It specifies CASRGVNSNQPQHF. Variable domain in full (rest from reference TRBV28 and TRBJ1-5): DVKVTQSSRYLVKRTGEKVFLECVQDMDHENMFWYRQDPGLGLRLIYFSYDVKMKEKGDIPEGYSVSREKKERFSLILESASTNQTSMYLCASRGVNSNQPQHFGDGTRLSIL.

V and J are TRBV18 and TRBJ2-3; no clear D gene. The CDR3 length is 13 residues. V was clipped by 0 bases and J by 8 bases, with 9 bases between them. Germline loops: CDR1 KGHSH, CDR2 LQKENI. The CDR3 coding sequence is TGTGCCAGCTCACCACCGGCAGAACGTACGCAGTATTTT. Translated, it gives CASSPPAERTQYF.

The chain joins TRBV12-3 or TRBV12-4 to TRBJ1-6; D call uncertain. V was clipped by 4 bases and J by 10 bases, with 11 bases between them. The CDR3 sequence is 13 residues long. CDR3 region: CASSSTEVSPLHF. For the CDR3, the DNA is TGTGCCAGCAGTTCCACCGAGGTATCACCCCTCCACTTT.

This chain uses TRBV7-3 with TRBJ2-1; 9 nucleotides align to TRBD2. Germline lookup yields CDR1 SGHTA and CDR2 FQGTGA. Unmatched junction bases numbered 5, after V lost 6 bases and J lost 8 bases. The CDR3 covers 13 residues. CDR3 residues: CASRRSGGDEQFF. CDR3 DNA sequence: TGTGCCAGCAGACGTAGCGGGGGTGATGAGCAGTTCTTC.

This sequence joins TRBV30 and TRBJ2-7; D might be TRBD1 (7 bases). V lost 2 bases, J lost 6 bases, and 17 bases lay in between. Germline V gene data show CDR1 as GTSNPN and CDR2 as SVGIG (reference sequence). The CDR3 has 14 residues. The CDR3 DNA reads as TGTGCCTGGAGTTTACAGGGGAGGAGGCTCGAGCAGTACTTC. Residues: CAWSLQGRRLEQYF.

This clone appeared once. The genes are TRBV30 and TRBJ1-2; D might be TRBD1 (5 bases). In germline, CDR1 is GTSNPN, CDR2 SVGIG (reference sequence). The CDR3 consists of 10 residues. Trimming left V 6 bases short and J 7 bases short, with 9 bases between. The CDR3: CACRVSGYTF. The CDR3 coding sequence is TGTGCCTGCAGGGTATCTGGCTACACCTTC. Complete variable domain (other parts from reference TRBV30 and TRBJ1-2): SQTIHQWPATLVQPVGSPLSLECTVEGTSNPNLYWYRQAAGRGLQLLFYSVGIGQISSEVPQNLSASRPQDRQFILSSKKLLLSDSGFYLCACRVSGYTFGSGTRLTVV.

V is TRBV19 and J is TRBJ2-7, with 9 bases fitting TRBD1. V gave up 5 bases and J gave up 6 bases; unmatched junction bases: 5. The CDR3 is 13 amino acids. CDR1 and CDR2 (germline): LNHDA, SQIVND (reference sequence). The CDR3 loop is CASSAGQGTEQYF. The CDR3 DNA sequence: TGTGCCAGTAGTGCGGGACAGGGAACCGAGCAGTACTTC.

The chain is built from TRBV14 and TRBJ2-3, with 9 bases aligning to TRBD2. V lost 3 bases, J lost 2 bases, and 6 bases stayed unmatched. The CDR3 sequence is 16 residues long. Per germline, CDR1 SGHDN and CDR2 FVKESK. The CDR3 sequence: CASSHPSSGNTDTQYF. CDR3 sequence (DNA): TGTGCCAGCAGCCATCCGTCTAGCGGGAACACAGATACGCAGTATTTT.

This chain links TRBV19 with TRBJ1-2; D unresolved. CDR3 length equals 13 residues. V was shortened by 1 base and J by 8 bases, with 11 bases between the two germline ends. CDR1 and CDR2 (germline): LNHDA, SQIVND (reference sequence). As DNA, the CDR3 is TGTGCCAGTAGTATAGTGACTGAGAGGGGCTACACCTTC. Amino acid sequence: CASSIVTERGYTF.

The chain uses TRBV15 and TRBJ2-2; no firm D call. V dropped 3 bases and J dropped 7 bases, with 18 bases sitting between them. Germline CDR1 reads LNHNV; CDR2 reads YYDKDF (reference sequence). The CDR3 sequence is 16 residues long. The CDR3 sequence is CATSSEFRDWNGELFF. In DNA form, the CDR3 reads TGTGCCACCAGCAGTGAATTTCGAGACTGGAACGGGGAGCTGTTTTTT.

The CDR3: CASSYSSLTGELFF. The CDR3, as DNA: TGTGCCAGCAGTTACTCAAGCCTCACCGGGGAGCTGTTTTTT. The V call is TRBV6-5, the J call TRBJ2-2; D not resolved. The germline V gene encodes CDR1 MNHEY and CDR2 SVGAGI. CDR3 length equals 14 residues. V shed 0 bases and J shed 4 bases, with 6 bases lying between them.

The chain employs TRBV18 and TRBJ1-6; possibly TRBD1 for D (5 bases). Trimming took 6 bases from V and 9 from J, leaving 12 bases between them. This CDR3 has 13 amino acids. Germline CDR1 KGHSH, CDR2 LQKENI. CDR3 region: CASSEGASSPLHF. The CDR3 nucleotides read TGTGCCAGCTCTGAAGGGGCGAGTTCACCCCTCCACTTT.

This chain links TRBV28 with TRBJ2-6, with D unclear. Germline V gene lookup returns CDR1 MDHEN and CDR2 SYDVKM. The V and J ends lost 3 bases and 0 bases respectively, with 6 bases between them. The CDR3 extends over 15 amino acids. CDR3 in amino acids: CASSFLFSGANVLTF. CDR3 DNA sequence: TGTGCCAGCAGTTTTCTTTTCTCTGGGGCCAACGTCCTGACTTTC. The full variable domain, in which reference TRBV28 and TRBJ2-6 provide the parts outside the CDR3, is DVKVTQSSRYLVKRTGEKVFLECVQDMDHENMFWYRQDPGLGLRLIYFSYDVKMKEKGDIPEGYSVSREKKERFSLILESASTNQTSMYLCASSFLFSGANVLTFGAGSRLTVL.